Below, one T cell receptor (beta chain) is given with its context. In replicate PCRs of sorted subsets, approximately 190 ng DNA, about 30,000 T cell genomes, was used. Clones were sequenced by immunoSEQ multiplex PCR, and TCRdb holds only the in-frame ones, with some missing. The top ten hold more than 0.1% of the sample, which has millions of clones, 85% to 95% seen once. This CDR3 contains 14 residues. V was shortened by 5 bases and J by 5 bases, with 15 bases between the two germline ends. Germline values: CDR1 SGHTA, CDR2 FQGNSA. The sample belongs to a study of shared clonotypes between healthy human individuals.

The chain employs TRBV7-2 and TRBJ1-2, with a possible D match to TRBD1 (6 bases). The sequence came from a man between 18 and 29 years old in good health. The sample comprised naive CD4+ T cells sorted from blood. The sample's subset: CD45RA+ positively selected. CDR3 DNA sequence: TGTGCCAGCAGCCCGAGACAGGCTCGGTATGGCTACACCTTC. Its protein is CASSPRQARYGYTF.